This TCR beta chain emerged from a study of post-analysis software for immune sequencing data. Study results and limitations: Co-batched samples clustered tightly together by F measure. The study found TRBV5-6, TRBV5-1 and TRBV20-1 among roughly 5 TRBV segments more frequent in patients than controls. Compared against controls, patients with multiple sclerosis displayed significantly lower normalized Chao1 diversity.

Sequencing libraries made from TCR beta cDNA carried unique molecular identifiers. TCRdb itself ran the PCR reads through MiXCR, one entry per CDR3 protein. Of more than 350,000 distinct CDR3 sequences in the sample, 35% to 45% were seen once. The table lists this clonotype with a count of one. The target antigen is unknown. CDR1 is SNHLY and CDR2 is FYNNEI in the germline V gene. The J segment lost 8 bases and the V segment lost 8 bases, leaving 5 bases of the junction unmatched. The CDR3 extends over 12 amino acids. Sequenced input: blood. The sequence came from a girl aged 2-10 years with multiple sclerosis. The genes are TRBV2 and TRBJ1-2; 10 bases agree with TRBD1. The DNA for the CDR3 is TGTGCCAGCTGGGGACAGGGGAGCGGCTACACCTTC. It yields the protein CASWGQGSGYTF.